This T cell receptor (beta chain) is drawn from a study of blood T cell repertoires in COVID-19. The data were produced by immunoSEQ multiplex PCR, yet TCRdb's version contains in-frame clones alone and is incomplete. This table holds some 110,000 clones, about 85% found once. This clonotype was sampled from a man between 35 and 55 years old with acute or convalescent COVID-19. The sample consisted of peripheral blood.

CDR3 sequence reads: CASSQDRERGPEAFF. For the CDR3, the DNA is TGTGCCAGCAGCCAAGATCGGGAGAGGGGGCCTGAAGCTTTCTTT. The rearrangement uses TRBV3-1 (or the pseudogene TRBV3-2) and TRBJ1-1; 7 nucleotides line up with TRBD1. Germline V lookup: CDR1 LGHDT, CDR2 YNNKEL (reference sequence). V dropped 0 bases and J dropped 6; count of bases not matched to a gene: 7. The CDR3 contains 15 residues.